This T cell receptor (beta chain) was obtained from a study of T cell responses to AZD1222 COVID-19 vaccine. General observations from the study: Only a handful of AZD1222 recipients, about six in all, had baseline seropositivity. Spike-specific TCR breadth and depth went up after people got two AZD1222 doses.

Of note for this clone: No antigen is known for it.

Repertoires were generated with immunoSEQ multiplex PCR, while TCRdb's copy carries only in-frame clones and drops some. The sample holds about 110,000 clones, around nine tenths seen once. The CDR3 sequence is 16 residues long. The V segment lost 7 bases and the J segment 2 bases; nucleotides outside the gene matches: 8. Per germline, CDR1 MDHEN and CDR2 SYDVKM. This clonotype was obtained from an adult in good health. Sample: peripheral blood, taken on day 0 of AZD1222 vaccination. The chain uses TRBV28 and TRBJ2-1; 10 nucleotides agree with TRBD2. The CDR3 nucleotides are TGTGCCAGCATCGGTAGCGGGGGGAAAACCTACAATGAGCAGTTCTTC. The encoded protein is CASIGSGGKTYNEQFF.